The 17 T cell receptor beta chains below come from one sample, sequenced in a study of beta chain features in type 1 diabetes. Isolated RNA was reverse transcribed in full, so expressed TCRB transcripts were sequenced. The repertoire was sequenced with immunoSEQ multiplex PCR; TCRdb's copy has only in-frame clones and lacks some. This table holds hundreds of thousands of clones, roughly a sixth found once. The sample was naive CD4+ T cells from blood. The receptors were sampled from a young man in good health.

The chain combines TRBV14 with TRBJ2-2; D gene uncertain. V lost 0 bases and J 9 bases, leaving 14 bases between the germline ends. The germline V gene encodes CDR1 SGHDN and CDR2 FVKESK. This CDR3 comprises 15 residues. The CDR3 protein is CASSQDMATSRELFF. DNA of the CDR3: TGTGCCAGCAGCCAAGACATGGCTACCTCCCGGGAGCTGTTTTTT.

The chain uses TRBV6-5 and TRBJ2-7; TRBD2 might be the D (6 bases). Deletions cut 2 bases from V and 12 bases from J, with 17 bases between. The germline V gene has CDR1 MNHEY and CDR2 SVGAGI. The CDR3 is 13 residues long. CDR3 region: CASSYRNSGVPYF. The DNA of the CDR3 is TGTGCCAGCAGTTACAGAAATTCGGGGGTGCCGTACTTC.

In this sample, this clone turned up a few times. The rearrangement joins TRBV29-1 to TRBJ2-2, with 7 bases fitting TRBD1. Germline V gene lookup returns CDR1 SQVTM and CDR2 ANQGSEA. Germline trimming cut 3 bases from V and 2 bases from J; bases unmatched to any gene: 3. CDR3 length equals 14 residues. CDR3 bases: TGCAGCGTTGACGAGGGGGCTAACACCGGGGAGCTGTTTTTT. Protein product: CSVDEGANTGELFF.

This chain connects TRBV15 to TRBJ2-7, with D uncertain. This CDR3 has 13 residues. Germline-derived CDR1 and CDR2 are LNHNV and YYDKDF (reference sequence). Trimming shortened V by 8 bases and J by 3 bases, and 14 bases separated the two germline ends. The CDR3 loop is CATSRARDYEQYF. Here the CDR3 DNA reads TGTGCCACCTCAAGGGCGCGAGACTACGAGCAGTACTTC.

V usage is TRBV2 and J usage is TRBJ2-4, with D unresolved. Germline lookup yields CDR1 SNHLY and CDR2 FYNNEI. This CDR3 is built from 15 residues. V shed 7 bases and J shed 0 bases, with 13 bases lying between them. The CDR3 sequence is CASTNRGVAKNIQYF. The CDR3 coding sequence is TGTGCCAGCACCAACCGAGGTGTAGCCAAAAACATTCAGTACTTC. The entire variable domain, with the rest obtained from reference TRBV2 and TRBJ2-4, is as follows: EPEVTQTPSHQVTQMGQEVILRCVPISNHLYFYWYRQILGQKVEFLVSFYNNEISEKSEIFDDQFSVERPDGSNFTLKIRSTKLEDSAMYFCASTNRGVAKNIQYFGAGTRLSVL.

This clone was recorded a few times. V gene TRBV28 combines with J gene TRBJ1-2; D remains ambiguous. This CDR3 is 12 amino acids long. V was clipped by 3 bases and J by 4 bases, with 6 bases between them. The germline V gene encodes CDR1 MDHEN and CDR2 SYDVKM. The CDR3 DNA is TGTGCCAGCAGTTTTGTTGGCTATGGCTACACCTTC. As protein: CASSFVGYGYTF.

V usage is TRBV7-2 and J usage is TRBJ2-7; no definite D call. The CDR3 sequence is 11 residues long. Germline loops: CDR1 SGHTA, CDR2 FQGNSA. CDR3 DNA: TGTGCTGTCTCTCTGGCCTACGAGCAGTACTTC. Its protein product is CAVSLAYEQYF.

V gene TRBV14 combines with J gene TRBJ2-7, with D unresolved. From germline, CDR1 is SGHDN and CDR2 FVKESK. The CDR3 extends over 13 amino acids. V lost 2 bases to trimming and J lost 6 bases, with 11 bases between them. CDR3 DNA sequence: TGTGCCAGCAGCCAACACACTCGACCCGAGCAGTACTTC. Translation gives CASSQHTRPEQYF.

The rearrangement joins TRBV28 to TRBJ1-1; D may be TRBD1 (5 bases). Per germline, CDR1 MDHEN and CDR2 SYDVKM. V was clipped by 0 bases and J by 1 base, with 9 bases between them. The CDR3 length is 15 residues. This chain's CDR3 is CASSLWFGANTEAFF. CDR3 bases: TGTGCCAGCAGTTTATGGTTTGGGGCGAACACTGAAGCTTTCTTT.

This clone was detected a few times. The V gene is TRBV10-3, the J gene TRBJ2-2; D not certain. Trimming pared 6 bases from V and 1 base from J, leaving 6 bases between. Germline V CDR1 and CDR2: ENHRY, SYGVKD. The CDR3 length is 13 residues. Here the CDR3 reads CAIRELNTGELFF. The CDR3 coding sequence is TGTGCCATCAGGGAGCTGAACACCGGGGAGCTGTTTTTT.

This chain uses TRBV10-3 with TRBJ1-6, with TRBD1 identical over 8 bases. Germline CDR1 reads ENHRY; CDR2 reads SYGVKD. Losses at the gene ends were 6 bases for V and 10 bases for J; bases not matched to a gene: 8. The CDR3 consists of 14 residues. The DNA for the CDR3 is TGTGCCATCAGAGTCGGACAGGGTAGATCACCCCTCCACTTT. It is translated as CAIRVGQGRSPLHF.

This clone appeared a few times. The rearrangement joins TRBV4-1 to TRBJ1-4; no clear D gene. Germline V CDR1 and CDR2: MGHRA, YSYEKL. V lost 4 bases and J 7 bases, leaving 10 bases between the germline ends. The CDR3 is made up of 13 amino acids. CDR3 loop: CASSLSFSEKLFF. The CDR3 DNA reads as TGCGCCAGCAGCCTCTCTTTCAGTGAAAAACTGTTTTTT.

This chain connects TRBV7-3 to TRBJ2-2, with D hard to call. Per the germline V gene, CDR1 is SGHTA and CDR2 is FQGTGA. Trimming cost V 5 bases and J 0 bases, with 13 bases left between them. This CDR3 is 16 amino acids long. The CDR3 DNA reads TGTGCCAGCAGCCCTAACCAGCGCCCGAACACCGGGGAGCTGTTTTTT. Protein: CASSPNQRPNTGELFF.

V usage is TRBV27 and J usage is TRBJ2-5, with 14 bases that match TRBD2. The CDR3 consists of 17 residues. CDR1 MNHEY and CDR2 SMNVEV come from the germline V gene (reference sequence). J was trimmed by 5 bases and V by 5 bases; bases with no gene match: 10. CDR3 protein: CASSPETSGGALETQYF. The CDR3 DNA sequence: TGTGCCAGCAGTCCCGAGACTAGCGGGGGGGCCTTGGAGACCCAGTACTTC.

As concerns this clone: Other nucleotide sequences in the sample specify the same CDR3. This chain's CDR3 is CASSYGQGAYEQYF. Written as DNA, the CDR3 is TGTGCCAGCAGTTACGGACAGGGAGCCTACGAGCAGTACTTC. The rearrangement uses TRBV6-6 and TRBJ2-7; 8 bases fit TRBD1. V dropped 2 bases and J dropped 2; count of bases not matched to a gene: 2. The CDR3 is 14 residues long. Germline CDR1 and CDR2: MNHNY and SVGAGI (reference sequence).

The V call is TRBV5-6, the J call TRBJ1-1; no clear D. Between the trimmed V and J ends, which lost 1 base and 7 bases, there was a span of 5 bases. CDR1 SGHDT and CDR2 YYEEEE come from the germline V gene. This CDR3 contains 11 residues. CDR3 nucleotide sequence: TGTGCCAGCAGCTTGAGGGTTGAAGCTTTCTTT. It translates to CASSLRVEAFF.

There are a few counts of this clone. The chain has TRBV18 and TRBJ1-1; D is ambiguous. Trimming left V 4 bases short and J 1 base short, with 7 bases between. This CDR3 is 13 amino acids long. CDR1 and CDR2 (germline): KGHSH, LQKENI. The DNA of the CDR3 is TGTGCCAGCTCACGAGGACGGAACACTGAAGCTTTCTTT. Its protein is CASSRGRNTEAFF.